This is a list of T cell receptor beta chains from one sample in a study of cytomegalovirus exposure and HLA in healthy donors. The assay was immunoSEQ multiplex PCR, and TCRdb's table has in-frame clones only and misses some. The repertoire has about 180,000 clones, about 80% of them found once; the top ten carry roughly 2%. The sample comprised PBMCs. Receptors originate from a woman aged 25 to 39 in good health and CMV-seronegative. CDR3s include the opening cysteine and the closing phenylalanine or tryptophan. The D gene is left open where the match is weak. Rows give clone size only sometimes, using once, few, many, or a class for an expanded clone.

size	D	V	J	DNA	CDR3
NA	TRBD1	TRBV4-2	TRBJ1-2	TGTGCCAGCAGCCAAGAAAATCGGGGACAGGTCTATGGCTACACCTTC	CASSQENRGQVYGYTF
NA	NA	TRBV5-1	TRBJ1-3	TGCGCCAGCCGCGATTCAAGGAGGGGAAACACCATATATTTT	CASRDSRRGNTIYF
NA	NA	TRBV5-1	TRBJ2-1	TGCGCCAGCACCGAAGGGCGGGGGCCTTACAATGAGCAGTTCTTC	CASTEGRGPYNEQFF
few	TRBD1	TRBV5-1	TRBJ2-1	TGCGCCAGCAGCTTGGGTAGGACAGGGAGCTCCTACAATGAGCAGTTCTTC	CASSLGRTGSSYNEQFF
NA	NA	TRBV18	TRBJ1-5	TGTGCCAGCTCACCAGATACATCTAATCAGCCCCAGCATTTT	CASSPDTSNQPQHF
NA	TRBD1	TRBV7-8	TRBJ2-7	TGTGCCAGCAGCTTAGGACAGGGCCTCTACGAGCAGTACTTC	CASSLGQGLYEQYF
NA	TRBD1	TRBV4-1	TRBJ2-7	TGCGCCAGCAGCCAAGTCTCGGGACAGATCTACGAGCAGTACTTC	CASSQVSGQIYEQYF
NA	NA	TRBV6-6	TRBJ1-2	TGTGCCAGCAGTTACGAGCCCATCTTTGGCTACACCTTC	CASSYEPIFGYTF
NA	TRBD1	TRBV2	TRBJ2-5	TGTGCCAGCAGAGAGACCGGGACAGGGTTCGGAGAGACCCAGTACTTC	CASRETGTGFGETQYF
once	TRBD1	TRBV2	TRBJ1-1	TGTGCCAGCAGTTCCCAGGGGGCTGGCACTGAAGCTTTCTTT	CASSSQGAGTEAFF
NA	TRBD1	TRBV27	TRBJ1-5	TGTGCCAGCAGCGGTGGACAGGGGGATAGCAATCAGCCCCAGCATTTT	CASSGGQGDSNQPQHF
NA	TRBD1	TRBV4-2	TRBJ2-5	TGTGCCAGCAGCCTTTACGGACAGGGGGCAGAGGGAGAGACCCAGTACTTC	CASSLYGQGAEGETQYF
NA	TRBD1	TRBV10-3	TRBJ2-7	TGTGCCATCAGTGAGTTCCGAGACAGGGTCCACGAGCAGTACTTC	CAISEFRDRVHEQYF
NA	NA	TRBV7-2	TRBJ1-2	TGTGCCAGCAGCGTCGACACCCGCTATGGCTACACCTTC	CASSVDTRYGYTF
NA	TRBD2	TRBV15	TRBJ2-2	TGTGCCTCCGGGGGGGCGAACACCGGGGAGCTGTTTTTT	CASGGANTGELFF
NA	NA	TRBV2	TRBJ1-1	TGTGCCAGCAGCTACAGGTCGTTGCCCATGAACACTGAAGCTTTCTTT	CASSYRSLPMNTEAFF
NA	NA	TRBV29-1	TRBJ1-4	TGCAGCGCCCTGACAGCAACTAATGAAAAACTGTTTTTT	CSALTATNEKLFF
NA	TRBD1	TRBV13	TRBJ2-7	TGTGCCAGCAGCACGAGACAGGGGGCCCTCTCCTACGAGCAGTACTTC	CASSTRQGALSYEQYF
NA	TRBD2	TRBV6-1	TRBJ2-1	TGTGCCAGCAGGTCCGGGACTAGCGGTTACAATGAGCAGTTCTTC	CASRSGTSGYNEQFF
NA	NA	TRBV9	TRBJ2-7	TGTGCCAGCAGCGTAGATAGGGGTTTGCTCCACGAGCAGTACTTC	CASSVDRGLLHEQYF
NA	TRBD1	TRBV15	TRBJ2-7	TGTGCCACCAGCAGTTACACAGGGGAATACGAGCAGTACTTC	CATSSYTGEYEQYF
NA	NA	TRBV30	TRBJ2-4	TGTGCCTGGAGTGATGGGGGCGCCAAAAACATTCAGTACTTC	CAWSDGGAKNIQYF
NA	NA	TRBV29-1	TRBJ1-5	TGCAGCGTTGACAGGGGCTGGGGCAATCAGCCCCAGCATTTT	CSVDRGWGNQPQHF
NA	NA	TRBV4-3	TRBJ2-3	TGCGCCAGCAGCCAAGGCTTGGGCTCAGGCACAGATACGCAGTATTTT	CASSQGLGSGTDTQYF
once	TRBD2	TRBV7-3	TRBJ2-1	TGTGCCAGCAGCTCAGTAGGGACTAGCGGGGGGGCGGGCGGAAATGAGCAGTTCTTC	CASSSVGTSGGAGGNEQFF
once	TRBD1	TRBV29-1	TRBJ1-1	TGCAGCGCTGGGGGAAAACAGGGGGCGGAGACTGAAGCTTTCTTT	CSAGGKQGAETEAFF